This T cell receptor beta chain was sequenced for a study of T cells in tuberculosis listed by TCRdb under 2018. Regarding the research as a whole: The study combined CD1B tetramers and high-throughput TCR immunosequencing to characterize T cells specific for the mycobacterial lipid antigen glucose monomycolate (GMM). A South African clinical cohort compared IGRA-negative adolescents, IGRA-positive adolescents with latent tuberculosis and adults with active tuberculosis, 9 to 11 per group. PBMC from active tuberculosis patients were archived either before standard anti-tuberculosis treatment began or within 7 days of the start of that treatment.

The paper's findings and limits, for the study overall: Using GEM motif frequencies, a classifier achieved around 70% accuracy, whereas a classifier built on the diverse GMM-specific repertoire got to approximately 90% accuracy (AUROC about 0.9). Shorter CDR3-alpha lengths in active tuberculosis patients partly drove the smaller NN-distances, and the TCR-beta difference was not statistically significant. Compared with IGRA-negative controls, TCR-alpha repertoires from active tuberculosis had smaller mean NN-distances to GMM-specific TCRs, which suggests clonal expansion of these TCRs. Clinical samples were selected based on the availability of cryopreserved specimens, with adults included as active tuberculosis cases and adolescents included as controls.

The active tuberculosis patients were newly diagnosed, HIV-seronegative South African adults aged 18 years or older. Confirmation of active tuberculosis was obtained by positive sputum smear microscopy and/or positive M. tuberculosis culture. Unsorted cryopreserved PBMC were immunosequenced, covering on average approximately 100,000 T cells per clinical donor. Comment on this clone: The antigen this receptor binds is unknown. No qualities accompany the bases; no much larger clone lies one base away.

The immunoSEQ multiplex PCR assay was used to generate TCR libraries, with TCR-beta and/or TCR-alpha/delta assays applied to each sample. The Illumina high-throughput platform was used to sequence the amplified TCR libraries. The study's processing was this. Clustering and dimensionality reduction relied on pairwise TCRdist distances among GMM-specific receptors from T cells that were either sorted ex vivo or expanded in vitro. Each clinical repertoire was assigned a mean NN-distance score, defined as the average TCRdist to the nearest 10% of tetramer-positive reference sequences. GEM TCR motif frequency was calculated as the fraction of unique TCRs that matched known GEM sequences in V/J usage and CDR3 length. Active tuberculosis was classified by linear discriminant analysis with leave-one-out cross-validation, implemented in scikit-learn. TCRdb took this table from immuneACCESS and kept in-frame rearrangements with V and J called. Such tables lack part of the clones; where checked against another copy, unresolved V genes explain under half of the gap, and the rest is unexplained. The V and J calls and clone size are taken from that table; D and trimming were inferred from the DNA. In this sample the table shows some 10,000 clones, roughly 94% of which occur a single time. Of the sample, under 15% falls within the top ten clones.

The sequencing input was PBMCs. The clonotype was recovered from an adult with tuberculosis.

The DNA reads TGTGCCAGCAGTTTAGGGGGGGGAGGGGGCTACACCTTC. Its protein product is CASSLGGGGGYTF. The chain joins TRBV27 to TRBJ1-2; a tentative D call is TRBD1 (5 bases match). The CDR3 spans 13 residues, from the cysteine through the phenylalanine. Here the CDR3 DNA is all that survives: 39 bases in frame from base 1. Trimming costs V 2 bases and J 8 bases, and their ends lie 12 bases apart. The germline V gene (reference sequence) gives CDR1 as MNHEY and CDR2 as SMNVEV.